This entry describes one TCR beta chain. What it recognizes is unknown. The data stem from a study of cytomegalovirus exposure and HLA in healthy donors. Study results and limitations: Presence/absence analyses treated sequencing depth as roughly uniform across donors. Other equally common chains were less clonally expanded than HLA-associated TCR beta chains, a later analysis showed. Later analysis identified several of the most significant clusters that appeared linked to common viral pathogens.

The V end lost 5 bases, the J end lost 0 bases, and 20 bases lay between the germline ends. The CDR3 totals 18 residues. Germline-derived CDR1 and CDR2 are SGHVS and FNYEAQ. PCR involved 60 Vbeta and 13 Jbeta primers. Produced via immunoSEQ multiplex PCR; TCRdb's table is partial and in-frame only. Counted here are about 120,000 clones, roughly 15% occurring once; the ten biggest clones make up roughly 2%. Specimen: PBMCs. The receptor was derived from a woman aged 18-29 years in good health and CMV-seronegative. The chain joins TRBV7-6 to TRBJ2-4; a possible D gene is TRBD1 (5 bases). The CDR3 DNA reads TGTGCCAGCAGCCCTTGGACACGTACCGATGTAGCCAAAAACATTCAGTACTTC. It is translated as CASSPWTRTDVAKNIQYF. The full variable domain, with the rest looked up from reference TRBV7-6 and TRBJ2-4, is GAGVSQSPRYKVTKRGQDVALRCDPISGHVSLYWYRQALGQGPEFLTYFNYEAQQDKSGLPNDRFSAERPEGSISTLTIQRTEQRDSAMYRCASSPWTRTDVAKNIQYFGAGTRLSVL.